The source of this T cell receptor beta chain is a study of blood T cells in healthy people across ages. Regarding the study as a whole: Greater diversity and more naive CD4+ cells were seen in long-lived donors than in aged donors.

This clonotype was seen more than once but under ten times. Its specificity is not known. The CDR3 spans 14 residues. Losses at the gene ends were 5 bases for V and 2 bases for J; bases not matched to a gene: 4. Germline values: CDR1 MNHEY, CDR2 SMNVEV (reference sequence). The authors ran a second PCR of 7 to 11 cycles using a sample-barcoded 5' primer and a J-beta primer mix. TCRdb independently ran MiXCR on the 5' RACE reads; one entry per CDR3 protein. The sample consists of hundreds of thousands of distinct CDR3 sequences, 56% of them appearing once. This TCR came from a man in his forties in good health. Input material: blood. The J gene is TRBJ1-2, the V gene TRBV27; 8 bases fit TRBD1. The CDR3 spells CASSRNRGNYGYTF. The CDR3 DNA is TGTGCCAGCAGTAGAAACAGGGGGAACTATGGCTACACCTTC.